The 23 T cell receptor beta chains below come from one sample, sequenced in a study of T-cell reconstitution after alpha-beta-depleted transplantation in children. Unique molecular identifiers were incorporated during preparation of the TCRbeta library. Each CDR3 protein is one row after TCRdb ran MiXCR on the PCR reads. The top ten clones hold 5% to 7% of a sample with over 200,000 distinct CDR3 sequences, approximately 9.5% of them seen once. Sequencing was performed on PBMCs from the stem cell graft donor, taken from the stem cell graft. The receptors stem from a human donor who donated a stem cell graft to a child with acute lymphoblastic leukemia.

The sample holds a few counts of this clonotype. The chain carries TRBV18 and TRBJ2-7, with 10 bases lining up with TRBD1. J gave up 5 bases and V 8 bases, and 6 bases lay outside the gene matches. The CDR3 consists of 13 residues. Germline V gene data show CDR1 as KGHSH and CDR2 as LQKENI. CDR3 bases: TGTGCCAGCAGAGGACAGGGGGACGACGAGCAGTACTTC. Residues: CASRGQGDDEQYF.

The chain carries TRBV5-6 and TRBJ2-2; tentatively, D is TRBD1 (5 bases). V was cut by 1 base and J by 7 bases, with 11 bases left in between. CDR1 SGHDT and CDR2 YYEEEE come from the germline V gene. This CDR3 spans 14 amino acids. This CDR3 reads CASSLPGKDGELFF. The CDR3, as DNA: TGTGCCAGCAGCTTGCCAGGGAAGGACGGGGAGCTGTTTTTT.

This clonotype was recorded many times. This chain connects TRBV20-1 to TRBJ2-3, with 8 bases fitting TRBD1. After removal of 5 bases from V and 4 bases from J, the junction contained 8 bases not matched to a gene. Germline CDR1 reads DFQATT; CDR2 reads SNEGSKA (reference sequence). The CDR3 is 14 amino acids. The CDR3 reads CSALTRGPADTQYF. The CDR3 DNA sequence: TGCAGTGCTCTAACCAGGGGGCCTGCAGATACGCAGTATTTT.

This clonotype turned up a few times. V is TRBV10-3 and J is TRBJ2-1; 7 bases are a match to TRBD2. CDR3 length: 16 amino acids. Germline lookup yields CDR1 ENHRY and CDR2 SYGVKD. The trim removed 0 bases at V and 2 bases at J, leaving 4 bases unmatched. CDR3 sequence: CAISESTGGTYNEQFF. In DNA, the CDR3 is TGTGCCATCAGTGAGTCGACCGGGGGGACCTACAATGAGCAGTTCTTC.

The chain couples TRBV12-3 or TRBV12-4 to TRBJ1-5; TRBD1 might be the D (6 bases). The CDR3 length is 13 residues. V gave up 7 bases and J gave up 0 bases, with 7 bases separating them. The CDR3 region is CASKGDSNQPQHF. The CDR3 region has the DNA TGTGCCAGCAAGGGGGATAGCAATCAGCCCCAGCATTTT.

This clonotype was observed a few times. V and J are TRBV30 and TRBJ1-6; D is perhaps TRBD1 (6 bases). V was pared by 4 bases and J by 5 bases, with 18 bases between. The CDR3 consists of 16 residues. CDR1 is GTSNPN and CDR2 is SVGIG in the germline V gene (reference sequence). The CDR3 reads CAWIVRTGRNNSPLHF. CDR3 nucleotides: TGTGCCTGGATCGTACGAACAGGGCGGAATAATTCACCCCTCCACTTT.

This clonotype occurred once. A much larger clone lies one base from this, so it may be a read error. The chain has TRBV24-1 and TRBJ2-3, with 7 bases lining up with TRBD1. Per the germline V gene, CDR1 is KGHDR and CDR2 is SFDVKD. There are 13 residues in the CDR3. The CDR3 here is CATSEPGTDPQYF. The CDR3 DNA sequence: TGTGCCACCAGTGAGCCAGGGACAGATCCGCAGTATTTT.

The chain is built from TRBV5-1 and TRBJ2-7, with 7 bases aligning to TRBD2. J lost 1 base, V lost 7 bases, and 11 bases had no gene match. This CDR3 has 15 residues. Germline V lookup: CDR1 SGHRS, CDR2 YFSETQ. In nucleotides, the CDR3 is TGCGCCAGCGGCCTGGGAGGGGAAACATCCTACGAGCAGTACTTC. Translation gives CASGLGGETSYEQYF. Based on the CDR3 plus reference TRBV5-1 and TRBJ2-7, the full variable domain is KAGVTQTPRYLIKTRGQQVTLSCSPISGHRSVSWYQQTPGQGLQFLFEYFSETQRNKGNFPGRFSGRQFSNSRSEMNVSTLELGDSALYLCASGLGGETSYEQYFGPGTRLTVT.

V and J are TRBV12-3 or TRBV12-4 and TRBJ2-5, with D perhaps given as TRBD1 or TRBD2 (6 bases each). V was clipped by 6 bases and J by 5 bases, with 22 bases between them. The length of the CDR3 is 16 residues. CDR3 DNA: TGTGCCAGCAGCCCAGGGGACACCGGGAGCGAGGAGACCCAGTACTTC. Protein sequence: CASSPGDTGSEETQYF.

This clonotype was seen ten or more times. This chain links TRBV5-1 with TRBJ1-4; 7 nucleotides align to TRBD1. Germline lookup yields CDR1 SGHRS and CDR2 YFSETQ. V lost 9 bases to trimming and J lost 4 bases; unmatched junction nucleotides: 9. This CDR3 contains 14 residues. CDR3 protein: CATAVTGNNEKLFF. The CDR3 DNA is TGCGCCACCGCGGTGACAGGGAATAATGAAAAACTGTTTTTT.

This clonotype was detected ten times or more. J is TRBJ2-7 and V is TRBV12-3 or TRBV12-4, with D hard to call. The CDR3 has 13 residues. V was clipped by 3 bases and J by 10 bases, with 16 bases between them. CDR3 in amino acids: CASSFRDPSTQYF. In nucleotides, the CDR3 is TGTGCCAGCAGTTTTCGAGACCCCTCGACACAGTACTTC.

Concerning this clonotype itself: A much larger clone lies a single base off, so this may be a read error. The gene calls are TRBV10-3 and TRBJ1-1; 8 nucleotides line up with TRBD1. The CDR3 has 14 amino acids. Per the germline V gene, CDR1 is ENHRY and CDR2 is SYGVKD. In DNA, the CDR3 is TGTGCCATCAGGTTAACAGGGGGGAACACTGAAGCTTACTTT. It encodes CAIRLTGGNTEAYF.

This clonotype was recorded at least ten times. J is TRBJ1-1 and V is TRBV5-1; perhaps TRBD1 as D (5 bases). V was trimmed by 4 bases and J by 0 bases, leaving 16 bases between them. There are 16 residues in the CDR3. Germline CDR1 is SGHRS and CDR2 is YFSETQ. CDR3 DNA sequence: TGCGCCAGCAGCGCGGAAAGTCCGGGGCTGAACACTGAAGCTTTCTTT. This encodes CASSAESPGLNTEAFF.

This clonotype has at least ten counts. The J gene is TRBJ1-1, the V gene TRBV10-3; D ambiguous. V lost 4 bases and J 4 bases, leaving 16 bases between the germline ends. The CDR3 totals 15 residues. The V gene's germline CDR1 is ENHRY and CDR2 SYGVKD. Here the CDR3 reads CAISANGLVGTEAFF. CDR3 DNA: TGTGCCATCAGTGCGAACGGACTAGTGGGCACTGAAGCTTTCTTT.

This clonotype was recorded at least ten times. The chain recombines TRBV6-5 with TRBJ2-2; D possibly corresponds to TRBD2 (6 bases). V was trimmed by 0 bases and J by 5 bases, leaving 7 bases between them. Germline CDR1 reads MNHEY; CDR2 reads SVGAGI. The CDR3 contains 14 residues. CDR3 DNA sequence: TGTGCCAGCAGTTACTCGACTAGAACCGGGGAGCTGTTTTTT. Translation: CASSYSTRTGELFF.

This clonotype was picked up one time. The chain combines TRBV20-1 with TRBJ2-7; D possibly corresponds to TRBD2 (7 bases). Per germline, CDR1 DFQATT and CDR2 SNEGSKA (reference sequence). The V end was cut by 6 bases, the J end by 3 bases, with 18 bases between. CDR3 length: 14 residues. The CDR3 protein is CSALNQGGGYEQYF. The CDR3 DNA sequence: TGCAGTGCCTTAAACCAGGGAGGGGGCTACGAGCAGTACTTC.

There are a few counts of this clonotype. V usage is TRBV27 and J usage is TRBJ1-5; D uncertain. Trimming cost V 6 bases and J 1 base, with 10 bases left between them. From germline, CDR1 is MNHEY and CDR2 SMNVEV (reference sequence). There are 14 residues in the CDR3. The CDR3 DNA follows: TGTGCCAGCAGACCCCGGGGAAGCAATCAGCCCCAGCATTTT. Amino acid sequence: CASRPRGSNQPQHF.

In this sample, this clonotype turned up many times. The chain couples TRBV29-1 to TRBJ1-1, with D tentatively TRBD1 (6 bases). Per the germline V gene, CDR1 is SQVTM and CDR2 is ANQGSEA. The CDR3 has 12 residues. V was clipped by 7 bases and J by 1 base, with 10 bases between them. As DNA, the CDR3 is TGCAGCGCTCGACAGGAGAACACTGAAGCTTTCTTT. The encoded protein is CSARQENTEAFF.

The sample holds a few counts of this clonotype. The chain joins TRBV5-1 to TRBJ2-3; possible D gene TRBD2, 5 bases. This CDR3 spans 14 amino acids. Germline CDR1 SGHRS, CDR2 YFSETQ. Trimming shortened V by 4 bases and J by 2 bases, and 11 bases separated the two germline ends. The DNA of the CDR3 is TGCGCCAGCAGCAGCGGACCGACCACAGATACGCAGTATTTT. Its protein product is CASSSGPTTDTQYF.

The sample holds many counts of this clonotype. The chain couples TRBV2 to TRBJ2-7; no reliable D call. The germline V gene encodes CDR1 SNHLY and CDR2 FYNNEI. V shed 8 bases and J shed 2 bases, with 10 bases lying between them. CDR3 size: 12 residues. CDR3 region: CASEIPAYEQYF. CDR3 nucleotides: TGTGCCAGCGAGATACCCGCCTACGAGCAGTACTTC.

Ten or more counts support this clonotype. This chain links TRBV24-1 with TRBJ2-3; a weak D match, TRBD2 (6 bases). Germline V gives CDR1 KGHDR, CDR2 SFDVKD. Deletions cut 4 bases from V and 0 bases from J, with 16 bases between. CDR3 size: 17 residues. The chain's CDR3 is CATSERPSGPSTDTQYF. In DNA, the CDR3 is TGTGCCACCAGTGAACGACCGAGCGGGCCTAGCACAGATACGCAGTATTTT.

The gene calls are TRBV19 and TRBJ1-6; TRBD1 might be the D (6 bases). Trimming pared 6 bases from V and 7 bases from J, leaving 19 bases between. The CDR3 contains 16 residues. Germline lookup yields CDR1 LNHDA and CDR2 SQIVND (reference sequence). In nucleotides, the CDR3 is TGTGCCAGTAGCCGGGACACCGCAGCATGGAATTCACCCCTCCACTTT. It specifies CASSRDTAAWNSPLHF.

The rearrangement links TRBV6-1 to TRBJ1-3; 7 bases agree with TRBD1. Germline V gene data show CDR1 as MNHNS and CDR2 as SASEGT. This CDR3 has 16 amino acids. The V and J ends lost 4 bases and 7 bases, in that order; junction bases with no gene match: 13. The CDR3 is CASSGRDSAVGNTIYF. The CDR3 DNA is TGTGCCAGCAGTGGAAGGGACAGCGCCGTGGGGAACACCATATATTTT.